Below, 13 T cell receptor beta chains from the same sample are listed, as sequenced in a study of blood T cell repertoires in COVID-19. Sequenced by immunoSEQ multiplex PCR; TCRdb stores in-frame clones only, minus some. The sample has approximately 300,000 clones; 89% are singletons. What was sequenced was peripheral blood. These receptors originate from a young man who had recovered from COVID-19.

J is TRBJ2-7 and V is TRBV10-3; D gene unclear. Germline assignment: CDR1 ENHRY and CDR2 SYGVKD. Trimming left V 11 bases short and J 0 bases short, with 11 bases between. The CDR3 is 12 amino acids. CDR3 region: CAAGKNSYEQYF. As DNA, the CDR3 is TGTGCCGCAGGAAAGAACTCCTACGAGCAGTACTTC.

V and J are TRBV27 and TRBJ1-3, with D maybe TRBD1 (5 bases). Germline V gene lookup returns CDR1 MNHEY and CDR2 SMNVEV (reference sequence). V dropped 5 bases and J dropped 0 bases, with 14 bases sitting between them. CDR3 size: 16 residues. The chain's CDR3 is CASSPFGGSSGNTIYF. Written as DNA, the CDR3 is TGTGCCAGCAGTCCCTTCGGGGGGAGCTCTGGAAACACCATATATTTT.

This chain connects TRBV5-1 to TRBJ1-2; 10 bases are shared with TRBD1. With V trimmed by 2 bases and J by 3 bases, 4 bases remained unmatched. CDR1 is SGHRS and CDR2 is YFSETQ in the germline V gene. This CDR3 has 15 amino acids. The CDR3 nucleotides read TGCGCCAGCAGCTTCGACAGGGGGCGCGACTATGGCTACACCTTC. This sequence encodes CASSFDRGRDYGYTF.

This rearrangement joins TRBV6-2 or TRBV6-3 to TRBJ1-2; D uncertain. V gave up 2 bases and J gave up 7 bases, with 14 bases separating them. CDR1 is MNHEY and CDR2 is SVGEGT in the germline V gene. CDR3 length: 14 amino acids. CDR3 coding DNA: TGTGCCAGCAGTTACGGTCTCCTAGCGGTTGGCTACACCTTC. Residues: CASSYGLLAVGYTF.

CDR3 sequence: CASSESGTGTYEQYF. In nucleotides, the CDR3 is TGTGCCAGTAGTGAGTCCGGGACAGGAACCTACGAGCAGTACTTC. The V gene is TRBV19, the J gene TRBJ2-7; 8 nucleotides agree with TRBD1. V lost 5 bases and J lost 2; bases outside the gene matches: 8. Germline V gene data show CDR1 as LNHDA and CDR2 as SQIVND (reference sequence). The CDR3 extends over 15 amino acids. Complete variable domain (other parts from reference TRBV19 and TRBJ2-7): DGGITQSPKYLFRKEGQNVTLSCEQNLNHDAMYWYRQDPGQGLRLIYYSQIVNDFQKGDIAEGYSVSREKKESFPLTVTSAQKNPTAFYLCASSESGTGTYEQYFGPGTRLTVT.

This clone was picked up a small number of times. J is TRBJ2-2 and V is TRBV2; D is perhaps TRBD1 (5 bases). Trimming took 0 bases from V and 4 from J, leaving 9 bases between them. Germline lookup yields CDR1 SNHLY and CDR2 FYNNEI. This CDR3 is built from 15 residues. Written as DNA, the CDR3 is TGTGCCAGCAGTGAAGCCAGGGTCGGCACCGGGGAGCTGTTTTTT. Translated: CASSEARVGTGELFF. Looking up the rest from reference TRBV2 and TRBJ2-2 gives the full variable domain: EPEVTQTPSHQVTQMGQEVILRCVPISNHLYFYWYRQILGQKVEFLVSFYNNEISEKSEIFDDQFSVERPDGSNFTLKIRSTKLEDSAMYFCASSEARVGTGELFFGEGSRLTVL.

The table lists this clone with a count of one. The J gene is TRBJ2-7, the V gene TRBV11-2; TRBD2 matches at 8 bases. The CDR3 runs to 13 residues. Germline assignment: CDR1 SGHAT and CDR2 FQNNGV. The V gene end was trimmed by 5 bases and the J gene end by 11 bases; junction bases not matched to a gene: 11. The CDR3 region has the DNA TGTGCCAGCAGCCAGCAACCTAGCGGGCAGAAGTACTTC. It yields the protein CASSQQPSGQKYF.

This chain joins TRBV12-3 or TRBV12-4 and TRBJ2-1; tentatively, D is TRBD1 (5 bases). Trimming removed 7 bases from V and 13 bases from J, with 17 bases in between. The CDR3 spans 12 residues. This CDR3 is CASTLGGAHQFF. CDR3 DNA sequence: TGTGCCAGCACCCTGGGTGGGGCCCACCAGTTCTTC.

The chain links TRBV7-9 to TRBJ1-4; TRBD1 agrees at 7 bases. The CDR3 runs 14 residues. The germline gives CDR1 SEHNR, CDR2 FQNEAQ (reference sequence). V shed 5 bases and J 5 bases; nucleotides not matched to a gene: 5. The CDR3 region is CASSKGAENEKLFF. The CDR3 nucleotides read TGTGCCAGCAGCAAGGGGGCGGAGAATGAAAAACTGTTTTTT.

The V gene is TRBV10-3, the J gene TRBJ2-1; 9 bases align to TRBD2. The CDR3 totals 16 residues. Germline loops: CDR1 ENHRY, CDR2 SYGVKD. Trimming removed 3 bases from V and 8 bases from J; junction bases left unmatched: 11. CDR3 bases: TGTGCCATCAGTGATCGGCGGGAGGGCCGGTCCTATGAGCAGTTCTTC. Translated, it gives CAISDRREGRSYEQFF.

There are a few counts of this clone. The chain is built from TRBV3-1 (or the pseudogene TRBV3-2) and TRBJ2-2; D remains ambiguous. Trimming cost V 0 bases and J 4 bases, with 3 bases left between them. The length of the CDR3 is 13 residues. Per the germline V gene, CDR1 is LGHDT and CDR2 is YNNKEL (reference sequence). Written as DNA, the CDR3 is TGTGCCAGCAGCCAAGATAGCACCGGGGAGCTGTTTTTT. It specifies CASSQDSTGELFF.

This clone came up a few times. The chain carries TRBV7-9 and TRBJ1-2; 7 nucleotides match TRBD1. The CDR3 is made up of 13 amino acids. V shed 5 bases and J 8 bases; nucleotides not matched to a gene: 8. Germline V gives CDR1 SEHNR, CDR2 FQNEAQ (reference sequence). CDR3 nucleotides: TGTGCCAGCAGCGCGGGACAGCCTAGGGGCTACACCTTC. It codes for CASSAGQPRGYTF.

The chain combines TRBV24-1 with TRBJ2-7; 7 bases map to TRBD1. The J segment lost 3 bases and the V segment lost 9 bases, leaving 10 bases of the junction unmatched. The CDR3 sequence is 14 residues long. The germline CDR1 and CDR2 sequences are KGHDR and SFDVKD. The CDR3 loop reads CATPRNRGIYEQYF. CDR3 bases: TGTGCCACCCCCAGGAACAGGGGTATCTACGAGCAGTACTTC.